This TCR beta chain is from a study of blood T cell repertoires in COVID-19. Study context: Some COVID-19 samples were acute and others convalescent; all came from the United States, Italy and Spain. Sources were T cells, B-cell-depleted T cells, or PBMCs; the material itself was cDNA or gDNA.

In the authors' workflow: The authors estimated nucleated cell counts from reference gene primer amplification. This table comes from immunoSEQ multiplex PCR, and its TCRdb copy is limited to in-frame clones, with some not included. That table furnishes V, J and clone size, whereas the DNA furnished D and trimming. The sample lists about 22,000 clones; about 90% were seen once. The CDR3 is made up of 17 amino acids. The germline V gene encodes CDR1 LNHNV and CDR2 YYDKDF (reference sequence). Trimming removed 5 bases at V and 1 base at J, with 17 bases between. The sample consisted of peripheral blood. The TCR originated in an older man with acute or convalescent COVID-19. V and J are TRBV15 and TRBJ1-4; possibly TRBD1 for D (5 bases). The CDR3: CATSSRLGGLTNEKLFF. CDR3 nucleotide sequence: TGTGCCACCAGCTCCCGACTGGGGGGGTTAACTAATGAAAAACTGTTTTTT.